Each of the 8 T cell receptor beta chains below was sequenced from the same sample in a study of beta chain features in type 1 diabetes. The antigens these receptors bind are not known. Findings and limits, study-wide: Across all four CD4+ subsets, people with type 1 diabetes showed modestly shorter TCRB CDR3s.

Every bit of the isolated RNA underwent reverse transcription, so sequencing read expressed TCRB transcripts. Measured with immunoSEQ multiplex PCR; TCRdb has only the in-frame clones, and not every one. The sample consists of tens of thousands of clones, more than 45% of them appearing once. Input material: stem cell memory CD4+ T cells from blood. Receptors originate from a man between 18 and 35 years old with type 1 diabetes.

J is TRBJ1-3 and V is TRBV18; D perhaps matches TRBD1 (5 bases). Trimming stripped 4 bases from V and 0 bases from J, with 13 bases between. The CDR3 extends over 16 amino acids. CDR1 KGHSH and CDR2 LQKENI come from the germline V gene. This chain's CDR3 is CASSRVGGNSGNTIYF. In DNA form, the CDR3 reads TGTGCCAGCTCACGAGTCGGGGGGAACTCTGGAAACACCATATATTTT.

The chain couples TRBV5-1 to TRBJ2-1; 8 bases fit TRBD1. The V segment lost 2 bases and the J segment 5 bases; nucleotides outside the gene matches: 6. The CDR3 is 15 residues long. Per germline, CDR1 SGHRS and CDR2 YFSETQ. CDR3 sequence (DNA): TGCGCCAGCAGCTTAGGACAGGGAGATAACAATGAGCAGTTCTTC. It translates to CASSLGQGDNNEQFF. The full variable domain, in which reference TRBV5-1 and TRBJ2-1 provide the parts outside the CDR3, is KAGVTQTPRYLIKTRGQQVTLSCSPISGHRSVSWYQQTPGQGLQFLFEYFSETQRNKGNFPGRFSGRQFSNSRSEMNVSTLELGDSALYLCASSLGQGDNNEQFFGPGTRLTVL.

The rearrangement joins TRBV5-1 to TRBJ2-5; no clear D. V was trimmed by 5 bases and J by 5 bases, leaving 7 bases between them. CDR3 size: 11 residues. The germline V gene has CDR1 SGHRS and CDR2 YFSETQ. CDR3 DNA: TGCGCCAGCAGGTCCGCGGAGACCCAGTACTTC. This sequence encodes CASRSAETQYF.

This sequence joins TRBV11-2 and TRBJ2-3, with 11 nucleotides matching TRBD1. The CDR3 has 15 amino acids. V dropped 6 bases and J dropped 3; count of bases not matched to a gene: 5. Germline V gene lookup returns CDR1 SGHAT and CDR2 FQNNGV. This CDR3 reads CASRAGTGGTDTQYF. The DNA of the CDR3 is TGTGCCAGCAGGGCCGGGACAGGGGGGACAGATACGCAGTATTTT.

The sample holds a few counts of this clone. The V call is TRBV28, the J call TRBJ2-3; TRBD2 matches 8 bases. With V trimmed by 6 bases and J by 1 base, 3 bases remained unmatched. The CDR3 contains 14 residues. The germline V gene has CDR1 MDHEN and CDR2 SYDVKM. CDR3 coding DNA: TGTGCCAGCAGAGCGACTAGCGGCACAGATACGCAGTATTTT. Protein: CASRATSGTDTQYF.

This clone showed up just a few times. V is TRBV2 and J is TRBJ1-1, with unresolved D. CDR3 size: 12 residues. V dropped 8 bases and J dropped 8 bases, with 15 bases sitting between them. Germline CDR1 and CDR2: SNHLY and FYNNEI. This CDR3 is CASGSTPTEAFF. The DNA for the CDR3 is TGTGCCAGCGGCTCCACCCCAACGGAAGCTTTCTTT.

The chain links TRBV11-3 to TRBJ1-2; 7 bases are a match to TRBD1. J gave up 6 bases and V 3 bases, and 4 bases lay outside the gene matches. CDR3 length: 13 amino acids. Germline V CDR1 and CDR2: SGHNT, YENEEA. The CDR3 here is CASSFPQGDGYTF. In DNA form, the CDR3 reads TGTGCCAGCAGCTTCCCTCAGGGGGATGGCTACACCTTC.

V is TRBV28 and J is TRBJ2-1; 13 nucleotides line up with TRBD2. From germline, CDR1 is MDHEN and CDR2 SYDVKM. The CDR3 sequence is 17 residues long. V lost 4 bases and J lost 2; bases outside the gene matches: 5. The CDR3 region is CASSSTSGRAPYNEQFF. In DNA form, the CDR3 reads TGTGCCAGCAGTTCTACTAGCGGGAGGGCCCCCTACAATGAGCAGTTCTTC.